The 2 T cell receptor beta chains below were found in one sample sequenced in a study of neurological immune-mediated disorders. One entry per CDR3 protein, called by TCRdb with MiXCR from the 5' RACE reads. The sample gives 74,000 or so distinct CDR3 sequences, around 9.9% of which show up once; approximately 1.5% is in the top ten. Material for sequencing was PBMCs. The receptors stem from a middle-aged man in good health.

This clonotype was recorded at least ten times. The chain is built from TRBV9 and TRBJ1-2; perhaps TRBD1 as D (5 bases). Germline CDR1 reads SGDLS; CDR2 reads YYNGEE. The CDR3 loop spans 15 amino acids. V lost 4 bases to trimming and J lost 2 bases, with 15 bases between them. CDR3 loop: CASSYSGAGNYGYTF. In DNA form, the CDR3 reads TGTGCCAGCAGCTACTCCGGGGCAGGGAACTATGGCTACACCTTC.

This clonotype was detected ten times or more. V gene TRBV5-1 combines with J gene TRBJ2-3, with TRBD2 as a possible D gene (6 bases). Germline V gene sequence: CDR1 SGHRS, CDR2 YFSETQ. Trimming removed 7 bases at V and 1 base at J, with 13 bases between. The CDR3 loop spans 14 amino acids. Here the CDR3 reads CASAGGGGTDTQYF. In nucleotides, the CDR3 is TGCGCCAGCGCCGGGGGAGGAGGCACAGATACGCAGTATTTT. Full variable domain (outside the CDR3, taken from reference TRBV5-1 and TRBJ2-3): KAGVTQTPRYLIKTRGQQVTLSCSPISGHRSVSWYQQTPGQGLQFLFEYFSETQRNKGNFPGRFSGRQFSNSRSEMNVSTLELGDSALYLCASAGGGGTDTQYFGPGTRLTVL.